This TCR beta chain comes out of a study of OX40 agonist ivuxolimab in advanced cancers. The table came from immunoSEQ multiplex PCR; TCRdb's copy has only in-frame clones and leaves some out. Among roughly 74,000 clones listed, about 87% were seen once. CDR1 and CDR2 from the germline V gene are SGHTA and FQGNSA. This CDR3 has 14 amino acids. The V end was cut by 2 bases, the J end by 7 bases, with 15 bases between. Of note for this clone: Its antigen is currently unknown.

Findings of the study overall: The antigens recognized by the expanded peripheral T cells, that is their antigen specificity, were not determined. Partial responders dosed at 0.1-3.0 mg/kg displayed clonal expansion ranking among the lowest. Among T cells, CD8+ cells averaged more expanded clones than CD4+ cells.

With autoimmune disease history or systemic immunosuppression, patients were excluded. This clonotype was sampled from an adult with an advanced solid tumor such as melanoma, head and neck, liver or kidney cancer. Sequenced material: CD4+ or CD8+ T cells sorted from blood, taken in a trial of the OX40 agonist ivuxolimab. This sequence joins TRBV7-2 and TRBJ2-7, with a tentative D call TRBD1 (6 bases). Here the CDR3 reads CASSLPRQAVEQYF. CDR3 in DNA: TGTGCCAGCAGCTTACCCCGACAGGCTGTAGAGCAGTACTTC.